This section outlines one TCR beta chain sequence together with its context. Its target is not known. This entry is derived from a study of cytomegalovirus exposure and HLA in healthy donors. Study-level findings and limits: Associated with cytomegalovirus, according to the listing, were 150 to 200 TCR beta chains. TRBV6-2, TRBV6-3 and other indistinguishable V segments were excluded. Rare TCR sequences predominated, though certain public TCRs were found in many donors.

PCR amplification relied on 60 Vbeta primers (plus 13 Jbeta primers). Clones were read by immunoSEQ multiplex PCR, and TCRdb kept only the in-frame ones, dropping some. The sample yields about 87,000 clones, 70% to 85% seen once. The V gene lost 3 bases and the J gene lost 1 base, with 4 bases spanning the gap. Per the germline V gene, CDR1 is MGHRA and CDR2 is YSYEKL. CDR3 size: 12 residues. The TCR sequence derives from a man aged 25 to 45 in good health and CMV-seropositive. The gene calls are TRBV4-1 and TRBJ2-7; D gene ambiguous. Sequencing was done on a sample of PBMCs. As DNA, the CDR3 is TGCGCCAGCAGCCATCTATCCTACGAGCAGTACTTC. Its protein product is CASSHLSYEQYF.